These 5 T cell receptor beta chains share one sample of origin, sequenced in a study of blood T cell repertoires in COVID-19. Sequencing was performed with immunoSEQ multiplex PCR; in TCRdb, only in-frame clones are kept and a portion is missing. The sample consists of 340,000 or so clones, around 87% of them appearing once. The sample was peripheral blood. The receptors come from a man in his fifties or sixties with active or convalescent COVID-19.

The genes are TRBV28 and TRBJ2-5, with D maybe TRBD1 (6 bases). The CDR3 extends over 14 amino acids. V was clipped by 5 bases and J by 1 base, with 11 bases between them. Per germline, CDR1 MDHEN and CDR2 SYDVKM. The chain's CDR3 is CASSLGQIQETQYF. The CDR3 bases are TGTGCCAGCAGTCTTGGACAGATCCAAGAGACCCAGTACTTC.

The V gene is TRBV5-1, the J gene TRBJ2-7; maybe TRBD1 (6 bases). V was cut by 4 bases and J by 0 bases, with 11 bases left in between. The CDR3 is 14 amino acids. CDR1 and CDR2 from the germline V gene are SGHRS and YFSETQ. Written as DNA, the CDR3 is TGCGCCAGCAGCACCACACAGGGCTCCTACGAGCAGTACTTC. This translates into CASSTTQGSYEQYF.

The CDR3 sequence is CASSERDRGNRAYGYTF. Here the CDR3 DNA reads TGTGCCAGCAGTGAAAGGGACAGGGGGAATAGGGCCTATGGCTACACCTTC. The chain recombines TRBV6-1 with TRBJ1-2; 11 positions agree with TRBD1. The length of the CDR3 is 17 residues. After removal of 2 bases from V and 4 bases from J, the junction contained 9 bases not matched to a gene. CDR1 and CDR2 from the germline V gene are MNHNS and SASEGT.

The V call is TRBV6-6, the J call TRBJ1-4; no definite D call. Germline-derived CDR1 and CDR2 are MNHNY and SVGAGI (reference sequence). Trimming cost V 2 bases and J 8 bases, with 9 bases left between them. CDR3 size: 13 residues. CDR3 loop: CASSYTEGEKLFF. CDR3 in DNA: TGTGCCAGCAGTTACACTGAGGGAGAAAAACTGTTTTTT.

This clone occurred a few times. This chain's CDR3 is CASSADRDHEQYF. Here the CDR3 DNA reads TGTGCCAGCAGTGCGGACAGGGACCACGAGCAGTACTTC. The chain carries TRBV2 and TRBJ2-7; 8 bases are a match to TRBD1. The CDR3 length is 13 residues. CDR1 SNHLY and CDR2 FYNNEI come from the germline V gene. Trimming at V came to 4 bases and at J to 5 bases, leaving 4 bases not matched to a gene.